A selection of T cell receptor beta chains follows, all from one sample in a study of blood T cell repertoires in COVID-19. Generated by immunoSEQ multiplex PCR, the TCRdb table keeps only in-frame clones and is missing some. The sample lists about 220,000 clones; approximately 85% were seen once. The specimen was peripheral blood. These receptor sequences come from a woman aged 70-85 years with COVID-19, enrolled during active disease. Both conserved end residues are part of each CDR3. D genes are given only for firm matches. The size field is filled for only some rows; it gives once, few, many or a size class.

>-|-|TRBV5-4|TRBJ2-1
TGTGCCAGCAGCTTGGCCCCAACGGTCCGAGACAATGAGCAGTTCTTC
CASSLAPTVRDNEQFF
>TRBD1|-|TRBV7-2|TRBJ1-5
TGTGCCAGCAGCTTAGAACAGGGGACCAAACAGCCCCAGCATTTT
CASSLEQGTKQPQHF
>-|-|TRBV7-2|TRBJ1-2
TGTGCCAGCAGCTTAGACGAGGGAGCAGGCTATGGCTACACCTTC
CASSLDEGAGYGYTF
>TRBD1|-|TRBV29-1|TRBJ1-2
TGCAGCGTTGAATCGTCCGGGACAGGGGGCGGCGGCTACACCTTC
CSVESSGTGGGGYTF
>TRBD1|once|TRBV6-5|TRBJ2-7
TGTGCCAGCACCAAGACAGGGGGCTCCTACGAGCAGTACTTC
CASTKTGGSYEQYF
>TRBD1|-|TRBV7-2|TRBJ1-1
TGTGCCAGCAGCTTAAGACAGGGGCCGAACACTGAAGCTTTCTTT
CASSLRQGPNTEAFF
>-|-|TRBV11-3|TRBJ2-7
TGTGCCAGCAGCTTAGAGGGTGGGCAGGCCATGGAGCAGTACTTC
CASSLEGGQAMEQYF
>-|-|TRBV7-2|TRBJ1-6
TGTGCCAGCAGCTTAGCCCGGGATCGGCCCCTCCACTTT
CASSLARDRPLHF
>-|-|TRBV9|TRBJ1-2
TGTGCCAGCAGCGTAGATCTCAGCGTTGATAACTATGGCTACACCTTC
CASSVDLSVDNYGYTF
>-|few|TRBV6-1|TRBJ1-2
TGTGCCAGCAGTGAAGCCGACAAAGCTAACTATGGCTACACCTTC
CASSEADKANYGYTF
>TRBD2|once|TRBV29-1|TRBJ2-7
TGCAGCGTTGAGATTAGCGGGAGCTCCTACGAGCAGTACTTC
CSVEISGSSYEQYF
>-|-|TRBV5-1|TRBJ1-6
TGCGCCAGCAGCTTGTCCGGGGACTCTAATTCACCCCTCCACTTT
CASSLSGDSNSPLHF
>TRBD1|-|TRBV7-9|TRBJ1-2
TGTGCCAGCAGCCCGCGGCTCGGGACAGGGGGCTCTAACTATGGCTACACCTTC
CASSPRLGTGGSNYGYTF
>-|-|TRBV29-1|TRBJ2-7
TGCAGCGTTGGGGGGGGCGGATCCTCCTACGAGCAGTACTTC
CSVGGGGSSYEQYF
>TRBD1|few|TRBV19|TRBJ1-4
TGTGCCAGTAGTATATCCGCGGACAGGAATGAAAAACTGTTTTTT
CASSISADRNEKLFF
>-|once|TRBV2|TRBJ2-1
TGTGCCAGCACCGGGCTCGGGGTTGAGCAGTTCTTC
CASTGLGVEQFF
>TRBD1|-|TRBV29-1|TRBJ1-1
TGCAGCGTCCCTAGACAGGGGGCGATCCTGAACACTGAAGCTTTCTTT
CSVPRQGAILNTEAFF
>-|-|TRBV6-1|TRBJ2-3
TGTGCCAGCAGTGAATCGGGTGAACCCGATACGCAGTATTTT
CASSESGEPDTQYF
>-|-|TRBV27|TRBJ1-6
TGTGCCAGCAGCCTCCAGGGGCATAATTCACCCCTCCACTTT
CASSLQGHNSPLHF
>TRBD1|-|TRBV10-3|TRBJ2-3
TGTGCCATCAGTGGAGGGACAGGGGGAGATACGCAGTATTTT
CAISGGTGGDTQYF
>-|-|TRBV3-1/TRBV3-2|TRBJ1-6
TGTGCCAGCAGCCAAAAGCTTCGGGTTTCACCCCTCCACTTT
CASSQKLRVSPLHF
>TRBD2|-|TRBV7-6|TRBJ2-5
TGTGCCAGCAGCACACGACTAGCGGGGGGCCATGTGGAGACCCAGTACTTC
CASSTRLAGGHVETQYF
>-|-|TRBV29-1|TRBJ1-1
TGCAGCGCTATAGAGGCGAACACTGAAGCTTTCTTT
CSAIEANTEAFF
>-|once|TRBV14|TRBJ1-2
TGTGCCAGCAGCCCCGTAGACGGGAGGGGGGATGGCTACACCTTC
CASSPVDGRGDGYTF
>-|few|TRBV19|TRBJ1-1
TGTGCCAGTAGTATCCAGAGCAGGATGAACACTGAAGCTTTCTTT
CASSIQSRMNTEAFF
>-|-|TRBV29-1|TRBJ2-5
TGCAGCGTTAGCGACAGCCAAGAGACCCAGTACTTC
CSVSDSQETQYF
>-|-|TRBV24-1|TRBJ2-2
TGTGCCACCAGTGAACAGGGTTTTCCCGGGGAGCTGTTTTTT
CATSEQGFPGELFF
>-|-|TRBV6-6|TRBJ2-7
TGTGCCAGCAGTTACTCGTTCCGCTACGAGCAGTACTTC
CASSYSFRYEQYF
>-|-|TRBV24-1|TRBJ1-1
TGTGCCACCAGTGACTCTAGGGGAGGGATCGACACTGAAGCTTTCTTT
CATSDSRGGIDTEAFF
>TRBD1|-|TRBV9|TRBJ1-2
TGTGCCAGCAGCGTAGATCAGGGACAGGGCTCCGGCTACACCTTC
CASSVDQGQGSGYTF
>TRBD1|few|TRBV28|TRBJ1-1
TGTGCCAGCAGTTTAAGAGGGGGCAACACTGAAGCTTTCTTT
CASSLRGGNTEAFF
>-|-|TRBV7-2|TRBJ2-2
TGTGCCAGCAGCGGGCTCGTAATAAACACCGGGGAGCTGTTTTTT
CASSGLVINTGELFF
>-|once|TRBV4-1|TRBJ2-1
TGCGCCAGCAGCCAACTTGGGCCTACAGATGAGCAGTTCTTC
CASSQLGPTDEQFF
>TRBD2|-|TRBV18|TRBJ2-3
TGTGCCAGCTCACCAAGTTCGGCGGGGGGACTCACAGATACGCAGTATTTT
CASSPSSAGGLTDTQYF
>TRBD2|-|TRBV9|TRBJ2-7
TGTGCCAGCAGCGTATTAGCGGGCCAAATCTACGAGCAGTACTTC
CASSVLAGQIYEQYF
>-|-|TRBV19|TRBJ1-1
TGTGCCAGTAGTATAGGGCAGGGTATGAGAACTGAAGCTTTCTTT
CASSIGQGMRTEAFF
>-|-|TRBV7-3|TRBJ1-1
TGTGCCAGCAGCTTATTTGCCGGGTCCAACACTGAAGCTTTCTTT
CASSLFAGSNTEAFF
>-|-|TRBV12-3/TRBV12-4|TRBJ2-7
TGTGCCAGCAAATCGGACTTCCGCGAGCAGTACTTC
CASKSDFREQYF
>TRBD1|-|TRBV7-6|TRBJ2-2
TGTGCCAGCAGCCCAAGGACAGGGGAAACCGGGGAGCTGTTTTTT
CASSPRTGETGELFF
>TRBD1|-|TRBV9|TRBJ2-1
TGTGCCAGCAGCGTAGCGGGACAGGGGTCCTACAATGAGCAGTTCTTC
CASSVAGQGSYNEQFF
>TRBD2|once|TRBV9|TRBJ2-2
TGTGCCAGCAGCGTAGGACCTGATCCGGGACTAGCGGGAGATACCGGGGAGCTGTTTTTT
CASSVGPDPGLAGDTGELFF
>-|-|TRBV7-9|TRBJ1-1
TGTGCCGGCTCCACAGGGAACGCTGAAGCTTTCTTT
CAGSTGNAEAFF
>-|-|TRBV9|TRBJ1-3
TGTGCCAGCAGCGTACTGGGGCCCTCTGGAAACACCATATATTTT
CASSVLGPSGNTIYF
>TRBD1|-|TRBV3-1/TRBV3-2|TRBJ2-2
TGTGCCAGCAGCCAGGGACAGTCACCAACCGGGGAGCTGTTTTTT
CASSQGQSPTGELFF
>-|few|TRBV3-1/TRBV3-2|TRBJ1-2
TGTGCCAGCAGCTCTGGACAGCACTATGGCTACACCTTC
CASSSGQHYGYTF
>-|-|TRBV5-1|TRBJ2-6
TGCGCCAGCAGCTTGGCCACCGGGAGCTCTGGGGCCAACGTCCTGACTTTC
CASSLATGSSGANVLTF
>-|-|TRBV5-4|TRBJ1-2
TGTGCCAGCAGCTCAGGGATTCATGGCCCCTATGGCTACACCTTC
CASSSGIHGPYGYTF
>-|-|TRBV6-4|TRBJ1-6
TGTGCCAGCAGTCTTACAGAGTTTAATTCACCCCTCCACTTT
CASSLTEFNSPLHF
>-|-|TRBV27|TRBJ1-5
TGTGCCAGCACACCTCGGGGGGGAGGCAATCAGCCCCAGCATTTT
CASTPRGGGNQPQHF
>TRBD1|-|TRBV19|TRBJ2-4
TGTGCCAGTAATCAGATGGGTACCGGGACAGGGCACATTCAGTACTTC
CASNQMGTGTGHIQYF